This record concerns one T cell receptor beta chain sequence. Its antigen has not been determined. No much larger clonotype is one base removed from it; base qualities were not supplied. The TCR beta CDR3 regions were amplified from the RNA transcripts. The first round of RT-PCR for the TCR CDR3 was performed with the HTBI primer set and the Qiagen OneStep RT-PCR kit. Libraries were constructed in a second round of multiplex PCR, after which size selection and purification were performed. The libraries were sequenced on an Illumina HiSeq2000 using paired-end 100 bp reads. As for the original processing: SOAPnuke was used to process the raw data, removing reads that contained adapters or uncalled bases, had a mean Phred below 15, or lacked an exact match to the constant primer or identifier. COPE v1.2.5 was used to merge the high-quality paired reads, and each unique nucleotide sequence was defined as a clonotype. MiTCR v1.1 was used to align clonotypes to the IMGT TRBV, TRBD and TRBJ reference segments. Only V-J combinations with frequency above 0.0001, covering approximately 99% of repertoires, were analysed. A TCS score was defined as the ratio of F50 (clonal expansion) to E x V (chaos), with BLOSUM62-based TCRdist applied between CDR3 peptides within each V-J. Welch's t-statistics and random forest reduced roughly 500 V-J features to 10 to 15, which were used in a naive Bayes classifier (R e1071). TCRdb reprocessed the public reads (quality trimming at Q25 with fastp, clone calling with MiXCR) and kept in-frame beta chains. Rows with a matching CDR3 protein are joined into one entry that keeps the most common DNA and genes. The V and J calls here are based on TCRdb, not the publication. This sample gives 500,000 to 650,000 distinct CDR3 sequences in total; roughly 15% of them show up just once. The ten largest clones take up approximately 12% of the sample.

The sample is drawn from a study of T cells in Graves' hyperthyroidism and ophthalmopathy (dated by TCRdb to the late 2010s). In the study overall: Peripheral blood samples were taken at the time of initial diagnosis, prior to any treatment. The roughly 91 discovery patients were randomly split 7:3 into training and test sets. Following sampling, methimazole starting at 30 mg daily was given to hyperthyroidism patients, and high-dose intravenous methylprednisolone was given to ophthalmopathy patients. In about 6 Graves' hyperthyroidism patients, the study also compared T-cell repertoires from thyroid tissue with T-cell repertoires from blood. TCR V-J signatures able to tell the groups apart were searched for in a discovery cohort of approximately 95 patients, of whom more than 40 had Graves' ophthalmopathy and around 57 had stable Graves' hyperthyroidism. Prospective prediction of ophthalmopathy was tested in an independent validation cohort consisting of under 20 hyperthyroidism patients and approximately 16 patients who later progressed to ophthalmopathy. TCR Vbeta CDR3 sequencing of 120 to 150 peripheral blood samples (approximately 44 ophthalmopathy, 75 to 85 hyperthyroidism and approximately 17 progressor patients) is reported in the paper.

In the ophthalmopathy patients, disease was moderately to severely active, with a Clinical Activity Score of 3 or more, a NOSPECS grade of 4 or more, and a duration of less than 3 months. Exclusion was applied to patients with uncontrolled infections, other autoimmune diseases, pregnancy or lactation. Diagnoses were based on clinical symptoms, serum thyroxine and TRAb, thyroid ultrasound and orbital computed tomography. PBMCs were separated from under 11 ml of fresh peripheral blood using Ficoll-Paque density gradient centrifugation. Total RNA was extracted with Trizol reagent, and quality was checked on an Agilent 2100 Bioanalyzer. General conclusions and limits of the study: In cross-validation, a model built on a 13 V-J signature told ophthalmopathy apart from stable hyperthyroidism with under 90% sensitivity and approximately 84% specificity, and in testing the same model reached 80%/75%. Sample size was not statistically predetermined, and blinding of investigators to group allocation was not performed. In validation, progression to ophthalmopathy was predicted by the model with 70% to 71% sensitivity and approximately 78% specificity, a median of around 5.9 months before onset. Most expanded thyroid clonotypes (frequency above 0.001) were also detected in blood, suggesting blood repertoires may reflect thyroid immune responses.

The clonotype comes from a woman between 50 and 59 years old with Graves' ophthalmopathy. Source material: blood.

The CDR3 is CSARARTGLTNSPLHF. The DNA sequence reads TGCAGTGCTAGAGCACGGACGGGCCTTACTAATTCACCCCTCCACTTT. Here the chain combines TRBV20-1 and TRBJ1-6; the D gene lacks a confident call. At the junction V is shortened by 1 base and J by 6 bases, with 16 bases in between. The CDR3 holds 16 amino acids from the cysteine to the phenylalanine. Just the 48-base CDR3 DNA is kept, in frame starting at base 1. Looking up the germline V gene (reference sequence) yields CDR1 DFQATT and CDR2 SNEGSKA.